Each of the 30 T cell receptor beta chains below was sequenced from the same sample in a study of blood T cell repertoires in COVID-19. Data came from immunoSEQ multiplex PCR; TCRdb stores just in-frame clones and leaves some out. Of approximately 150,000 clones in the sample, around 88% were seen once. Sequencing input: peripheral blood. Receptors originate from a woman in her fifties or sixties with acute or convalescent COVID-19.

The chain recombines TRBV28 with TRBJ2-1, with TRBD2 matching over 14 bases. The germline CDR1 and CDR2 sequences are MDHEN and SYDVKM. The trim removed 6 bases at V and 2 bases at J, leaving 6 bases unmatched. The CDR3 is made up of 17 amino acids. CDR3 sequence: CASRGLAGVVAYNEQFF. CDR3 in DNA: TGTGCCAGCAGGGGACTAGCGGGGGTAGTCGCCTACAATGAGCAGTTCTTC.

Notes on this clone: Within the sample, other DNA sequences also encode this same CDR3. V gene TRBV29-1 combines with J gene TRBJ2-7, with TRBD1 as a possible D gene (5 bases). Germline V gene sequence: CDR1 SQVTM, CDR2 ANQGSEA. The V end was cut by 4 bases, the J end by 4 bases, with 8 bases between. The CDR3 totals 11 residues. The CDR3 DNA follows: TGCAGCGTTGGGGGCGGTTACGAGCAGTACTTC. Protein product: CSVGGGYEQYF.

This clone showed up just once. V gene TRBV5-1 combines with J gene TRBJ1-6; maybe TRBD1 (5 bases). CDR1 and CDR2 from the germline V gene are SGHRS and YFSETQ. CDR3 length equals 14 residues. Trimming shortened V by 0 bases and J by 7 bases, and 8 bases separated the two germline ends. The CDR3 coding sequence is TGCGCCAGCAGCTTGGGTCAGGGAAATTCACCCCTCCACTTT. Translation gives CASSLGQGNSPLHF. Based on the CDR3 plus reference TRBV5-1 and TRBJ1-6, the full variable domain is KAGVTQTPRYLIKTRGQQVTLSCSPISGHRSVSWYQQTPGQGLQFLFEYFSETQRNKGNFPGRFSGRQFSNSRSEMNVSTLELGDSALYLCASSLGQGNSPLHFGNGTRLTVT.

Concerning this clone itself: The junction shows a germline mismatch at one end, possibly a read error. The J gene is TRBJ2-3, the V gene TRBV6-2 or TRBV6-3; 9 bases are shared with TRBD2. This CDR3 is 14 amino acids long. CDR1 is MNHEY and CDR2 is SVGEGT in the germline V gene. CDR3 coding DNA: TGTGCCAGCAGCCCTCGTGGGGTAGCGGGGGCCTCGGATTTT. Protein: CASSPRGVAGASDF.

The J gene is TRBJ2-3, the V gene TRBV5-5, with 8 bases aligning to TRBD2. Trimming cost V 3 bases and J 1 base; bases outside gene matches: 1. Germline values: CDR1 SGHKS, CDR2 YYEKEE (reference sequence). The CDR3 is 14 amino acids. The CDR3 DNA follows: TGTGCCAGCAGCTCGGGGGGGGGCACAGATACGCAGTATTTT. It specifies CASSSGGGTDTQYF.

This clone has more than one count but fewer than ten. This chain joins TRBV23-1 and TRBJ2-7; 8 positions match TRBD1. TRBV23-1 is noted as an ORF with a role that remains uncertain. Trimming cost V 6 bases and J 2 bases; bases outside gene matches: 12. This CDR3 contains 16 residues. The CDR3 reads CASSLIQQDRAYEQYF. For the CDR3, the DNA is TGCGCCAGCAGCCTAATCCAACAGGACAGGGCCTACGAGCAGTACTTC.

The chain employs TRBV6-1 and TRBJ1-5; D unresolved. Trimming pared 2 bases from V and 6 bases from J, leaving 11 bases between. The length of the CDR3 is 14 residues. In germline, CDR1 is MNHNS, CDR2 SASEGT. The CDR3 DNA follows: TGTGCCAGCAGTGAATCCGGGGATGCTCAGCCCCAGCATTTT. Its protein product is CASSESGDAQPQHF.

The V and J genes are TRBV4-3 and TRBJ2-5; 9 bases are shared with TRBD2. After removal of 2 bases from V and 0 bases from J, the junction contained 7 bases not matched to a gene. CDR1 is LGHNA and CDR2 is YSLEER in the germline V gene. The CDR3 has 17 residues. The CDR3: CASSQFVPSGDQETQYF. CDR3 DNA sequence: TGCGCCAGCAGCCAATTTGTTCCTAGCGGGGACCAAGAGACCCAGTACTTC.

The chain employs TRBV11-3 and TRBJ1-2; a possible D gene is TRBD1 (5 bases). The CDR3 covers 15 residues. The V gene lost 5 bases and the J gene lost 8 bases, with 21 bases spanning the gap. Germline values: CDR1 SGHNT, CDR2 YENEEA. CDR3 bases: TGTGCCAGCAGCCGAGGAGGGACGGGGTTGGAAGGCTACACCTTC. Amino acid sequence: CASSRGGTGLEGYTF.

The chain combines TRBV19 with TRBJ2-7; perhaps TRBD2 as D (5 bases). The CDR3 loop spans 13 amino acids. Germline V gives CDR1 LNHDA, CDR2 SQIVND (reference sequence). Between the trimmed V and J ends, which lost 7 bases and 2 bases, there was a span of 12 bases. The CDR3 here is CASKSRDTYEQYF. CDR3 DNA: TGTGCCAGTAAGTCTCGGGATACCTACGAGCAGTACTTC. Complete variable domain (other parts from reference TRBV19 and TRBJ2-7): DGGITQSPKYLFRKEGQNVTLSCEQNLNHDAMYWYRQDPGQGLRLIYYSQIVNDFQKGDIAEGYSVSREKKESFPLTVTSAQKNPTAFYLCASKSRDTYEQYFGPGTRLTVT.

This chain uses TRBV28 with TRBJ1-4, with a tentative D call TRBD1 (5 bases). CDR1 and CDR2 (germline): MDHEN, SYDVKM. With 6 bases removed from V and 4 bases from J, the gap between germline ends came to 15 bases. CDR3 length equals 15 residues. This CDR3 is CASSPRGFVNEKLFF. The DNA for the CDR3 is TGTGCCAGCAGCCCCCGGGGGTTCGTTAATGAAAAACTGTTTTTT.

J is TRBJ2-7 and V is TRBV11-2; TRBD2 matches at 9 bases. With V trimmed by 5 bases and J by 7 bases, 12 bases remained unmatched. This CDR3 contains 15 residues. Germline V gives CDR1 SGHAT, CDR2 FQNNGV. CDR3 sequence: CASSPGASGVEEQYF. CDR3 bases: TGTGCCAGCAGCCCCGGGGCTAGCGGGGTGGAAGAGCAGTACTTC. The full variable domain, its missing parts supplied by reference TRBV11-2 and TRBJ2-7, is EAGVAQSPRYKIIEKRQSVAFWCNPISGHATLYWYQQILGQGPKLLIQFQNNGVVDDSQLPKDRFSAERLKGVDSTLKIQPAKLEDSAVYLCASSPGASGVEEQYFGPGTRLTVT.

This chain connects TRBV2 to TRBJ2-2; 9 bases map to TRBD2. Germline CDR1 and CDR2: SNHLY and FYNNEI. V was clipped by 2 bases and J by 7 bases; unmatched bases: 5. The CDR3 is made up of 15 amino acids. Written as DNA, the CDR3 is TGTGCCAGCAGTGAACAGCGGGGGGATAGCGGGGAGCTGTTTTTT. Protein sequence: CASSEQRGDSGELFF.

The chain employs TRBV27 and TRBJ1-4; D might be TRBD1 (5 bases). Germline values: CDR1 MNHEY, CDR2 SMNVEV (reference sequence). The CDR3 runs 14 residues. Trimming cost V 7 bases and J 0 bases, with 9 bases left between them. The CDR3 loop is CASKGLATNEKLFF. CDR3 sequence (DNA): TGTGCCAGCAAGGGGCTTGCAACTAATGAAAAACTGTTTTTT.

This clone was observed a single time. The chain links TRBV7-2 to TRBJ2-3; 12 nucleotides align to TRBD2. Germline assignment: CDR1 SGHTA and CDR2 FQGNSA. This CDR3 spans 18 amino acids. V lost 3 bases and J lost 4; bases outside the gene matches: 11. DNA of the CDR3: TGTGCCAGCAGCTTGTTTTCTAGCGGGGGGGCGACCGCAGATACGCAGTATTTT. As protein: CASSLFSSGGATADTQYF.

The V and J genes are TRBV7-9 and TRBJ1-5; 9 nucleotides line up with TRBD1. This CDR3 spans 17 amino acids. CDR1 and CDR2 (germline): SEHNR, FQNEAQ (reference sequence). J gave up 0 bases and V 1 base, and 4 bases lay outside the gene matches. The CDR3 coding sequence is TGTGCCAGCAGCTTAGAGGGGACAGGGACTAGCAATCAGCCCCAGCATTTT. It specifies CASSLEGTGTSNQPQHF.

This chain uses TRBV10-3 with TRBJ1-1; D not resolved. The CDR3 consists of 15 residues. V was pared by 4 bases and J by 1 base, with 13 bases between. Germline CDR1 is ENHRY and CDR2 is SYGVKD. The DNA for the CDR3 is TGTGCCATCAGTGGGCTCGATGGCGGGAACACTGAAGCTTTCTTT. Protein: CAISGLDGGNTEAFF.

The genes are TRBV19 and TRBJ1-2; 9 nucleotides match TRBD1. Germline V gene data show CDR1 as LNHDA and CDR2 as SQIVND (reference sequence). The CDR3 sequence is 15 residues long. The junction had 6 bases not matched to a gene; V was cut back by 4 bases and J by 3 bases. Here the CDR3 reads CASSTGTGRDYGYTF. DNA for the CDR3: TGTGCCAGTAGTACCGGGACAGGGCGTGACTATGGCTACACCTTC.

This clone has more than one count but fewer than ten. The chain joins TRBV20-1 to TRBJ2-6; 8 bases align to TRBD1. The junction had 7 bases not matched to a gene; V was cut back by 3 bases and J by 0 bases. CDR1 DFQATT and CDR2 SNEGSKA come from the germline V gene (reference sequence). The CDR3 has 17 residues. CDR3 sequence: CSASVGGQGSGANVLTF. The CDR3 coding sequence is TGCAGTGCTAGTGTTGGCGGACAGGGCTCTGGGGCCAACGTCCTGACTTTC.

V usage is TRBV7-2 and J usage is TRBJ1-2; TRBD1 aligns across 10 bases. Trimming removed 2 bases from V and 8 bases from J; junction bases left unmatched: 11. CDR1 and CDR2 (germline): SGHTA, FQGNSA. CDR3 size: 16 residues. CDR3 residues: CASSLHRTGGGEGYTF. The CDR3 nucleotides read TGTGCCAGCAGCTTACATCGGACAGGGGGAGGGGAAGGCTACACCTTC.

The chain recombines TRBV19 with TRBJ1-1; D may be TRBD1 (5 bases). The length of the CDR3 is 14 residues. The V end was cut by 3 bases, the J end by 3 bases, with 11 bases between. Germline CDR1 and CDR2: LNHDA and SQIVND (reference sequence). CDR3: CASSMWEGDTEAFF. The DNA for the CDR3 is TGTGCCAGTAGTATGTGGGAAGGGGACACTGAAGCTTTCTTT.

The chain couples TRBV10-2 to TRBJ2-3, with 8 bases matching TRBD1. The CDR3 consists of 17 residues. After removal of 0 bases from V and 2 bases from J, the junction contained 7 bases not matched to a gene. Germline CDR1 is WSHSY and CDR2 is SAAADI. The CDR3 loop reads CASSESWRQGYTDTQYF. For the CDR3, the DNA is TGCGCCAGCAGTGAGTCTTGGCGACAGGGGTACACAGATACGCAGTATTTT.

The chain uses TRBV5-1 and TRBJ1-6, with 8 positions matching TRBD1. V lost 4 bases, J lost 8 bases, and 8 bases stayed unmatched. CDR1 SGHRS and CDR2 YFSETQ come from the germline V gene. The CDR3 spans 15 residues. The CDR3 region is CASSVDRGKDSPLHF. CDR3 coding DNA: TGCGCCAGCAGCGTAGACAGGGGTAAGGATTCACCCCTCCACTTT.

The gene calls are TRBV7-8 and TRBJ1-4; TRBD1 agrees at 7 bases. The CDR3 loop spans 15 amino acids. The V and J ends lost 5 bases and 5 bases, in that order; junction bases with no gene match: 8. Germline V gene data show CDR1 as SGHVS and CDR2 as FQNEAQ. CDR3 DNA: TGTGCCAGCAGCCGCAGGGGGGTACAGAATGAAAAACTGTTTTTT. It encodes CASSRRGVQNEKLFF.

This chain's CDR3 is CASNQNVEGELFF. The CDR3 DNA sequence: TGCGCCAGCAACCAAAATGTGGAGGGGGAGCTGTTTTTT. This chain connects TRBV5-1 to TRBJ2-2; D is undetermined. V lost 6 bases and J 8 bases, leaving 14 bases between the germline ends. CDR1 is SGHRS and CDR2 is YFSETQ in the germline V gene. This CDR3 contains 13 residues.

This chain links TRBV10-3 with TRBJ1-1; D is uncertain. Germline-derived CDR1 and CDR2 are ENHRY and SYGVKD. The CDR3 has 15 amino acids. V was trimmed by 3 bases and J by 5 bases, leaving 16 bases between them. Here the CDR3 DNA reads TGTGCCATCAGTGACCCAGCCACCGTGGAGACTGAAGCTTTCTTT. It encodes CAISDPATVETEAFF.

The V and J genes are TRBV9 and TRBJ2-7; D is unresolved. V lost 4 bases and J lost 2, with 4 bases in between. The CDR3 loop spans 11 amino acids. CDR1 and CDR2 from the germline V gene are SGDLS and YYNGEE. CDR3 protein: CASSLTYEQYF. CDR3 DNA sequence: TGTGCCAGCAGCCTAACCTACGAGCAGTACTTC.

The CDR3: CASTPNPSGASEQYF. The CDR3 DNA sequence: TGTGCCAGCACTCCTAACCCTAGCGGGGCTAGCGAGCAGTACTTC. J is TRBJ2-7 and V is TRBV7-8; 9 nucleotides line up with TRBD2. CDR3 length: 15 residues. V lost 7 bases and J lost 6; bases outside the gene matches: 13. Germline V CDR1 and CDR2: SGHVS, FQNEAQ.

CDR3 amino acids: CASSSLGGNEKLFF. The CDR3 DNA reads TGTGCCAGCAGTTCCCTCGGGGGAAATGAAAAACTGTTTTTT. The chain recombines TRBV6-5 with TRBJ1-4, with D possibly matching TRBD1 (5 bases). V lost 4 bases, J lost 5 bases, and 11 bases lay in between. CDR1 and CDR2 from the germline V gene are MNHEY and SVGAGI. The length of the CDR3 is 14 residues.

The chain uses TRBV7-9 and TRBJ1-2, with D uncertain. V gave up 3 bases and J gave up 0 bases, with 8 bases separating them. Per germline, CDR1 SEHNR and CDR2 FQNEAQ (reference sequence). There are 14 residues in the CDR3. CDR3 protein: CASSFVAANYGYTF. The CDR3 DNA follows: TGTGCCAGCAGCTTTGTGGCTGCTAACTATGGCTACACCTTC.